Listed below are T cell receptor beta chains from one sample, sequenced in a study of tumor-infiltrating lymphocytes in oesophageal squamous cell carcinoma. TCRdb passed the PCR reads through MiXCR, listing each CDR3 protein once. The data hold under 20,000 distinct CDR3 sequences, with approximately 45% observed a single time. The source material was normal esophageal tissue next to the tumor. These receptors were taken from a female donor with esophageal squamous cell carcinoma. CDR3s include the opening cysteine and the closing phenylalanine or tryptophan. D genes are given only for firm matches. Where a row states a size, it is once, few, many or the class of an expanded clone; other rows omit it.

TRBD1 TRBJ2-4 TRBV4-1 many TGCGCCAGCAGCCTCGCACCGGGACAGGGTTCGAGCATTCAGTACTTC CASSLAPGQGSSIQYF
TRBD2 TRBJ2-1 TRBV7-8 . TGTGCCAGCAGCTTCCAGCGGGGTACCTACAATGAGCAGTTCTTC CASSFQRGTYNEQFF
TRBD2 TRBJ2-7 TRBV6-6 . TGTGCCAGCAGTCATCTAGCGGGAACGCACGAGCAGTACTTC CASSHLAGTHEQYF
TRBD2 TRBJ2-1 TRBV19 many TGTGCCAGTAGCAGACGGGAGGTTAATGAGCAGTTCTTC CASSRREVNEQFF
. TRBJ2-1 TRBV11-3 . TGTGCCAGCAGCCCCCTCTGGCGGAACAGATACAATGAGCAGTTCTTC CASSPLWRNRYNEQFF
TRBD2 TRBJ2-1 TRBV7-3 many TGTGCCAGCAGCTTAACGTGGCTAGCGGGCTACAATGAGCAGTTCTTC CASSLTWLAGYNEQFF
. TRBJ1-1 TRBV7-2 . TGTGCCAGCAGCTACGGCAGGGACACTGAAGCTTTCTTT CASSYGRDTEAFF
. TRBJ2-1 TRBV7-3 . TGTGCCAGCAGCTTGAAGGGGGGGTTTGAGCAGTTCTTC CASSLKGGFEQFF
. TRBJ2-3 TRBV7-2 . TGTGCCAGCAGCTTCATGAGGGATACGCAGTATTTT CASSFMRDTQYF
TRBD2 TRBJ2-1 TRBV15 few TGTGCCACCAGCCCTGGGGGGGTGGGGGAGCAGTTCTTC CATSPGGVGEQFF
. TRBJ2-5 TRBV7-6 few TGTGCCAGCAGCTTAGGAGGACCAAAGGGGGAGACCCAGTACTTC CASSLGGPKGETQYF